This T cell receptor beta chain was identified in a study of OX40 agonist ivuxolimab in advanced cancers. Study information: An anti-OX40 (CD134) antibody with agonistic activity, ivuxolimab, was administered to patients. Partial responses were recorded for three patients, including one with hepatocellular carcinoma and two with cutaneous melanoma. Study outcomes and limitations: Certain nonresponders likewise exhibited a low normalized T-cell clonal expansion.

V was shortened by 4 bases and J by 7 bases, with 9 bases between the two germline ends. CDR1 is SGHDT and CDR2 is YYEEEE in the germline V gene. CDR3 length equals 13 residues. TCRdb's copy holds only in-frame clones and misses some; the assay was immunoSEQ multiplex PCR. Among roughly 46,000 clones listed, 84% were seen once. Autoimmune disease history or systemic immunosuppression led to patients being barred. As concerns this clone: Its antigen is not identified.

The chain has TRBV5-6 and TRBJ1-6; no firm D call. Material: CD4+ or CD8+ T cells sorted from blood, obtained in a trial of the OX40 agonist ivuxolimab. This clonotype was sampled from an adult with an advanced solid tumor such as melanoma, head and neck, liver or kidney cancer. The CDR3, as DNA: TGTGCCAGCAGCCGGGATAGCAATTCACCCCTCCACTTT. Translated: CASSRDSNSPLHF.